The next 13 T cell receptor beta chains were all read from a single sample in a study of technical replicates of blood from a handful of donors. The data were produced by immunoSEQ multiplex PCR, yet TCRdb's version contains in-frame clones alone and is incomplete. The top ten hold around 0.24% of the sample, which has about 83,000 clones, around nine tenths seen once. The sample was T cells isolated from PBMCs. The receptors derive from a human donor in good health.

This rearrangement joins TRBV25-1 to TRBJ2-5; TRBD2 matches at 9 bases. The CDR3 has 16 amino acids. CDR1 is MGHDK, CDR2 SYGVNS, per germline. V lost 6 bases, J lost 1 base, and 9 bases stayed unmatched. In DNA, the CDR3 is TGTGCCAGCAGGGGGAAGCGGGGGGAACTCCAAGAGACCCAGTACTTC. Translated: CASRGKRGELQETQYF.

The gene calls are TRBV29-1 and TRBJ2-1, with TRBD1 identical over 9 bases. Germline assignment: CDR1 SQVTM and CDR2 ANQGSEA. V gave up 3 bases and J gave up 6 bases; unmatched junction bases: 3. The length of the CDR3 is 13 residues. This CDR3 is CSVERTGVNEQFF. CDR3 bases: TGCAGCGTTGAGCGGACAGGGGTCAATGAGCAGTTCTTC.

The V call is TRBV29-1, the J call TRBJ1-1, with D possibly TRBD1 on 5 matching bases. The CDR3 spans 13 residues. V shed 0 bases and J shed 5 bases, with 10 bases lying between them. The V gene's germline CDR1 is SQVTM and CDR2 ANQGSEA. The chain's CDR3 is CSVEEAGRTEAFF. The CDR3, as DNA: TGCAGCGTTGAAGAGGCAGGGAGGACTGAAGCTTTCTTT.

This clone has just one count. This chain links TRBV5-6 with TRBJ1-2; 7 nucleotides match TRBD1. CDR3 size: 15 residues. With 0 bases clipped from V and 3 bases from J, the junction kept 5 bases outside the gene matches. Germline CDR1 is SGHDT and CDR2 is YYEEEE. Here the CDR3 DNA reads TGTGCCAGCAGCTTGGACAGGGGAGACTACTATGGCTACACCTTC. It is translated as CASSLDRGDYYGYTF.

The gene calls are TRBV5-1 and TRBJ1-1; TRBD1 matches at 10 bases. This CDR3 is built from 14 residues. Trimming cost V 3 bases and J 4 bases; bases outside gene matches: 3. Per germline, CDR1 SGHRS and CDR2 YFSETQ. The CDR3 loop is CASSWDRGGTEAFF. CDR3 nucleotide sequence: TGCGCCAGCAGCTGGGACAGGGGCGGCACTGAAGCTTTCTTT.

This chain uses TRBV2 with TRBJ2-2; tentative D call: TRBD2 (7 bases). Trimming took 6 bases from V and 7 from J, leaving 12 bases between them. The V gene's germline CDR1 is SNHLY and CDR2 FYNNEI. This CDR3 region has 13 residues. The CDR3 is CASRGGAVGELFF. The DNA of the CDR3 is TGTGCCAGCAGAGGGGGGGCGGTCGGGGAGCTGTTTTTT.

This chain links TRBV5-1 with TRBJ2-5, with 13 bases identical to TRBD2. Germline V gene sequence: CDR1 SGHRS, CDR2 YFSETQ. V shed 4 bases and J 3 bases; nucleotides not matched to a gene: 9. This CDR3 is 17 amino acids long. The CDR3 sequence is CASSPTPGLAGEETQYF. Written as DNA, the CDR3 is TGCGCCAGCAGCCCAACCCCCGGACTAGCGGGAGAAGAGACCCAGTACTTC.

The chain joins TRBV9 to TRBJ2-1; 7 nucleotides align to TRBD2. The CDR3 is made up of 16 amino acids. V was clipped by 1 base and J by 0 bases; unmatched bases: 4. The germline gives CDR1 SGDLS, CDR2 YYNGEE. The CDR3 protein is CASSVFGGSSYNEQFF. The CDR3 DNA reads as TGTGCCAGCAGCGTATTTGGCGGGAGCTCCTACAATGAGCAGTTCTTC.

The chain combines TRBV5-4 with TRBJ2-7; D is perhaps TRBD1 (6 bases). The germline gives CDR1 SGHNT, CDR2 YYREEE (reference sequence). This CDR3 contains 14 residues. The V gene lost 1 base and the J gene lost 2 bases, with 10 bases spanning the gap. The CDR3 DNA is TGTGCCAGCAGCTTGCAGGGGATCCCCTACGAGCAGTACTTC. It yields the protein CASSLQGIPYEQYF.

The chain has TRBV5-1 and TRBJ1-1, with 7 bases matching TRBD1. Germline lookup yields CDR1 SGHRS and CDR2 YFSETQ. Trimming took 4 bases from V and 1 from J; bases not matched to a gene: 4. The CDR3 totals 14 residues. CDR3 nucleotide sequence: TGCGCCAGCAGCAGGGGACAGAAGAACACTGAAGCTTTCTTT. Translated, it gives CASSRGQKNTEAFF.

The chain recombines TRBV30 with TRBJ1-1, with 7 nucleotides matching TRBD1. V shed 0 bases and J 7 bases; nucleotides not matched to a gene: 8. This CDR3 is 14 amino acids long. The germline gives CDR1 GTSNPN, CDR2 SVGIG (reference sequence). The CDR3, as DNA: TGTGCCTGGAGTGTACCCACAGGGGCCCATGAAGCTTTCTTT. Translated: CAWSVPTGAHEAFF. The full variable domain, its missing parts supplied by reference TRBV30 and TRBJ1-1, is SQTIHQWPATLVQPVGSPLSLECTVEGTSNPNLYWYRQAAGRGLQLLFYSVGIGQISSEVPQNLSASRPQDRQFILSSKKLLLSDSGFYLCAWSVPTGAHEAFFGQGTRLTVV.

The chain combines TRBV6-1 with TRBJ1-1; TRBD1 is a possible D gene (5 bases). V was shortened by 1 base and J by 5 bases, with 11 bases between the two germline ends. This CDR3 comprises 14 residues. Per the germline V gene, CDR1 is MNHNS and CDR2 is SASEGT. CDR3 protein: CASSEVDRGTEAFF. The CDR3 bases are TGTGCCAGCAGTGAAGTTGACCGGGGGACTGAAGCTTTCTTT.

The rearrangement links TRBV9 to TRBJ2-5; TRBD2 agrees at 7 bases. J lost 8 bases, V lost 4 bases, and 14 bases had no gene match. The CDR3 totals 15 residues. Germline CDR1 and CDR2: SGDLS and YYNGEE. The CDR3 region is CASSPTLAGSGTQYF. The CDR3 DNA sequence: TGTGCCAGCAGCCCAACGTTAGCGGGTTCAGGTACCCAGTACTTC. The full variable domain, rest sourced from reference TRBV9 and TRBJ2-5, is DSGVTQTPKHLITATGQRVTLRCSPRSGDLSVYWYQQSLDQGLQFLIQYYNGEERAKGNILERFSAQQFPDLHSELNLSSLELGDSALYFCASSPTLAGSGTQYFGPGTRLLVL.